Below are 24 T cell receptor beta chains sequenced from a single sample in a study of identifying expanded T cells in peripheral blood. Data came from immunoSEQ multiplex PCR; TCRdb stores just in-frame clones and leaves some out. The table shows around 90,000 clones, with around 88% occurring only once. Sequenced: blood. The origin of the receptors is a person between 18 and 75 years old in good health.

This chain uses TRBV9 with TRBJ2-7; D remains unclear. Trimming pared 1 base from V and 2 bases from J, leaving 10 bases between. The CDR3 covers 14 residues. Germline assignment: CDR1 SGDLS and CDR2 YYNGEE. DNA of the CDR3: TGTGCCAGCAGCGTAAGGGCGGATACCTACGAGCAGTACTTC. It is translated as CASSVRADTYEQYF.

The chain uses TRBV7-9 and TRBJ1-3; D is uncertain. Trimming took 1 base from V and 2 from J, leaving 9 bases between them. The CDR3 consists of 15 residues. CDR1 is SEHNR, CDR2 FQNEAQ, per germline (reference sequence). CDR3 amino acids: CASSLGAQAGNTIYF. The CDR3 DNA is TGTGCCAGCAGCTTAGGAGCTCAGGCTGGAAACACCATATATTTT.

V usage is TRBV9 and J usage is TRBJ1-5, with unresolved D. Germline-derived CDR1 and CDR2 are SGDLS and YYNGEE. The CDR3 runs to 15 residues. Trimming removed 0 bases at V and 3 bases at J, with 10 bases between. The CDR3 nucleotides read TGTGCCAGCAGCGTAGACCATACCCCCAATCAGCCCCAGCATTTT. Encoded protein: CASSVDHTPNQPQHF.

This chain uses TRBV4-2 with TRBJ2-3, with 10 nucleotides matching TRBD2. Losses at the gene ends were 1 base for V and 0 bases for J; bases not matched to a gene: 13. The length of the CDR3 is 20 residues. Per the germline V gene, CDR1 is LGHNA and CDR2 is YNFKEQ. The CDR3 protein is CASSQGPAGGKTTSTDTQYF. The CDR3 DNA follows: TGTGCCAGCAGCCAAGGTCCAGCGGGGGGGAAAACGACTAGCACAGATACGCAGTATTTT.

This rearrangement joins TRBV5-6 to TRBJ2-7; D ambiguous. V was cut by 1 base and J by 3 bases, with 14 bases left in between. Germline values: CDR1 SGHDT, CDR2 YYEEEE. CDR3 size: 15 residues. CDR3 coding DNA: TGTGCCAGCAGCTTGTTGTCTGGGGATCGCTACGAGCAGTACTTC. It is translated as CASSLLSGDRYEQYF.

The CDR3 DNA sequence: TGTGCCAGCAGCTTAAATCCGGAGAGCACAGATACGCAGTATTTT. This sequence encodes CASSLNPESTDTQYF. The chain recombines TRBV7-2 with TRBJ2-3; D gene ambiguous. The germline gives CDR1 SGHTA, CDR2 FQGNSA. Trimming shortened V by 2 bases and J by 0 bases, and 9 bases separated the two germline ends. The CDR3 contains 15 residues.

V is TRBV5-6 and J is TRBJ2-1; D not certain. The CDR3 covers 14 residues. The germline CDR1 and CDR2 sequences are SGHDT and YYEEEE. Deletions cut 3 bases from V and 0 bases from J, with 7 bases between. This CDR3 is CASSSGVSYNEQFF. The CDR3 coding sequence is TGTGCCAGCAGCTCAGGAGTCTCCTACAATGAGCAGTTCTTC.

The CDR3 sequence: CATSRDRGPGNTIYF. CDR3 bases: TGTGCCACCAGCAGAGACAGGGGGCCTGGAAACACCATATATTTT. V is TRBV15 and J is TRBJ1-3; 8 bases are shared with TRBD1. The germline V gene has CDR1 LNHNV and CDR2 YYDKDF (reference sequence). The CDR3 is 15 amino acids. J lost 2 bases, V lost 0 bases, and 0 bases had no gene match.

J is TRBJ1-2 and V is TRBV27, with 7 bases identical to TRBD1. The germline V gene has CDR1 MNHEY and CDR2 SMNVEV (reference sequence). The CDR3 is made up of 12 amino acids. With 6 bases clipped from V and 6 bases from J, the junction kept 4 bases outside the gene matches. The CDR3 here is CASRDQGDGYTF. As DNA, the CDR3 is TGTGCCAGCAGGGACCAGGGGGATGGCTACACCTTC.

A single count supports this clone. V gene TRBV7-3 combines with J gene TRBJ1-6; TRBD1 matches at 7 bases. Trimming took 4 bases from V and 8 from J; bases not matched to a gene: 5. The germline V gene has CDR1 SGHTA and CDR2 FQGTGA. This CDR3 has 14 amino acids. This chain's CDR3 is CASSYRGRDSPLHF. The CDR3 region has the DNA TGTGCCAGCAGCTACAGGGGAAGGGATTCACCCCTCCACTTT.

The J gene is TRBJ2-7, the V gene TRBV5-1, with a weak D call TRBD1 (5 bases). Trimming removed 5 bases from V and 0 bases from J, with 12 bases in between. The length of the CDR3 is 14 residues. The germline V gene encodes CDR1 SGHRS and CDR2 YFSETQ. Written as DNA, the CDR3 is TGCGCCAGCAGAGGAGTTCAGGGCTCCTACGAGCAGTACTTC. Protein product: CASRGVQGSYEQYF.

The gene calls are TRBV14 and TRBJ2-5; 9 nucleotides match TRBD1. Germline-derived CDR1 and CDR2 are SGHDN and FVKESK. There are 16 residues in the CDR3. Germline trimming cut 0 bases from V and 4 bases from J; bases unmatched to any gene: 6. The CDR3 protein is CASSQEGTGLSETQYF. The CDR3 DNA reads TGTGCCAGCAGCCAAGAAGGGACAGGGTTGTCAGAGACCCAGTACTTC.

The chain couples TRBV5-6 to TRBJ2-1; D perhaps matches TRBD2 (5 bases). V lost 1 base and J 14 bases, leaving 13 bases between the germline ends. This CDR3 is built from 12 residues. Germline-derived CDR1 and CDR2 are SGHDT and YYEEEE. CDR3 DNA sequence: TGTGCCAGCAGCTTGCGGGCAGGAGCGGAGTTCTTC. This sequence encodes CASSLRAGAEFF.

The V and J genes are TRBV4-2 and TRBJ1-3; D is undetermined. Trimming left V 0 bases short and J 3 bases short, with 6 bases between. CDR3 length: 14 amino acids. Per germline, CDR1 LGHNA and CDR2 YNFKEQ. This CDR3 reads CASSQDEFGNTIYF. CDR3 bases: TGTGCCAGCAGCCAAGATGAGTTTGGAAACACCATATATTTT.

Here the CDR3 DNA reads TGTGCCAGCAACCGCGGGAGTAGGTACACCGGGGAGCTGTTTTTT. Its translation: CASNRGSRYTGELFF. The chain carries TRBV6-5 and TRBJ2-2, with TRBD2 matching over 7 bases. Germline lookup yields CDR1 MNHEY and CDR2 SVGAGI. The CDR3 extends over 15 amino acids. V trimming: 7 bases; J trimming: 3 bases; junction bases outside the gene matches: 8.

The V gene is TRBV9, the J gene TRBJ2-7, with TRBD1 matching over 7 bases. Germline V gene data show CDR1 as SGDLS and CDR2 as YYNGEE. The CDR3 loop spans 14 amino acids. With V trimmed by 3 bases and J by 1 base, 4 bases remained unmatched. CDR3 amino acids: CASSGRQGSYEQYF. The CDR3 coding sequence is TGTGCCAGCAGCGGAAGACAGGGATCCTACGAGCAGTACTTC.

The chain carries TRBV2 and TRBJ2-1; D remains unclear. The V end was cut by 6 bases, the J end by 5 bases, with 11 bases between. Germline CDR1 is SNHLY and CDR2 is FYNNEI. This CDR3 has 13 residues. CDR3 DNA: TGTGCCAGCAGCGTACGGCCTGACAATGAGCAGTTCTTC. Encoded protein: CASSVRPDNEQFF. Combining the CDR3 with reference TRBV2 and TRBJ2-1 gives the whole variable domain EPEVTQTPSHQVTQMGQEVILRCVPISNHLYFYWYRQILGQKVEFLVSFYNNEISEKSEIFDDQFSVERPDGSNFTLKIRSTKLEDSAMYFCASSVRPDNEQFFGPGTRLTVL.

The genes are TRBV28 and TRBJ2-7, with D possibly matching TRBD2 (5 bases). V lost 5 bases and J 0 bases, leaving 14 bases between the germline ends. This CDR3 is 15 amino acids long. Germline values: CDR1 MDHEN, CDR2 SYDVKM. The CDR3 loop is CASSRTDSSSYEQYF. CDR3 nucleotide sequence: TGTGCCAGCAGTCGGACTGACTCGAGCTCCTACGAGCAGTACTTC.

The chain has TRBV7-9 and TRBJ2-1; TRBD2 aligns across 8 bases. The V segment lost 5 bases and the J segment 2 bases; nucleotides outside the gene matches: 8. CDR1 SEHNR and CDR2 FQNEAQ come from the germline V gene (reference sequence). The CDR3 consists of 16 residues. The CDR3 nucleotides read TGTGCCAGCAGCCCCCGGGGGGGTATTGCCTACAATGAGCAGTTCTTC. The encoded protein is CASSPRGGIAYNEQFF. The variable domain in full, completed from reference TRBV7-9 and TRBJ2-1, reads DTGVSQNPRHKITKRGQNVTFRCDPISEHNRLYWYRQTLGQGPEFLTYFQNEAQLEKSRLLSDRFSAERPKGSFSTLEIQRTEQGDSAMYLCASSPRGGIAYNEQFFGPGTRLTVL.

The rearrangement uses TRBV11-2 and TRBJ1-2; D uncertain. The V gene's germline CDR1 is SGHAT and CDR2 FQNNGV. This CDR3 has 12 residues. V dropped 1 base and J dropped 7 bases, with 7 bases sitting between them. CDR3 region: CASSLVSAGYTF. For the CDR3, the DNA is TGTGCCAGCAGCTTAGTTAGCGCTGGCTACACCTTC.

This clone was seen only once. The chain employs TRBV30 and TRBJ2-2, with 9 bases matching TRBD2. The CDR3 has 16 residues. J lost 7 bases, V lost 0 bases, and 9 bases had no gene match. The germline V gene encodes CDR1 GTSNPN and CDR2 SVGIG (reference sequence). CDR3 coding DNA: TGTGCCTGGAGTGTAATTTCGACTAGCGGACACGGGGAGCTGTTTTTT. Translating gives CAWSVISTSGHGELFF.

The J gene is TRBJ2-7, the V gene TRBV4-1; TRBD1 agrees at 8 bases. Looked up from germline, CDR1 is MGHRA and CDR2 is YSYEKL. V was clipped by 3 bases and J by 3 bases; unmatched bases: 4. CDR3 length: 14 residues. The CDR3 reads CASSHDRGNYEQYF. Written as DNA, the CDR3 is TGCGCCAGCAGCCACGACAGGGGTAACTACGAGCAGTACTTC.

The table lists this clone with a count of one. The chain combines TRBV5-6 with TRBJ1-5; D gene unclear. Germline assignment: CDR1 SGHDT and CDR2 YYEEEE. V lost 2 bases to trimming and J lost 6 bases, with 9 bases between them. The CDR3 has 13 residues. CDR3 DNA sequence: TGTGCCAGCAGCTTAAGCGAGACTCAGCCCCAGCATTTT. Translation gives CASSLSETQPQHF.

This clone has only one observation. The chain employs TRBV5-5 and TRBJ2-2; TRBD1 aligns across 7 bases. This CDR3 region has 14 residues. CDR1 SGHKS and CDR2 YYEKEE come from the germline V gene (reference sequence). The trim removed 4 bases at V and 7 bases at J, leaving 7 bases unmatched. This CDR3 reads CASSESTGLGELFF. The DNA of the CDR3 is TGTGCCAGCAGCGAATCGACAGGGCTCGGGGAGCTGTTTTTT. Drawing the rest from reference TRBV5-5 and TRBJ2-2, the complete variable domain is DAGVTQSPTHLIKTRGQQVTLRCSPISGHKSVSWYQQVLGQGPQFIFQYYEKEERGRGNFPDRFSARQFPNYSSELNVNALLLGDSALYLCASSESTGLGELFFGEGSRLTVL.